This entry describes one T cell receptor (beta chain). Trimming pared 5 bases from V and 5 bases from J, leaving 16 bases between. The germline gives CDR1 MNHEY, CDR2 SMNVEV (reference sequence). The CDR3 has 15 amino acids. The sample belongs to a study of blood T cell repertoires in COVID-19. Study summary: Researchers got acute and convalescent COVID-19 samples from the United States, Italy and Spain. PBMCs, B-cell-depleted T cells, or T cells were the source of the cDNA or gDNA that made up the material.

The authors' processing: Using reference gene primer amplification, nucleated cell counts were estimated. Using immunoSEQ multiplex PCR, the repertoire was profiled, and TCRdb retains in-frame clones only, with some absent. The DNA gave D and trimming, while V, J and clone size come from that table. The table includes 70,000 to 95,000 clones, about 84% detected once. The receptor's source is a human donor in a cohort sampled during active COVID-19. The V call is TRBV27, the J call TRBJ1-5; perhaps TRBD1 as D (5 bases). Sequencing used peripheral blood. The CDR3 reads CASSPQGRTYQPQHF. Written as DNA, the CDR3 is TGTGCCAGCAGTCCGCAGGGAAGGACATATCAGCCCCAGCATTTT.